The present T cell receptor beta chain was sequenced within a study of T-cell memory formation after mild COVID-19. This CDR3 region has 12 residues. From germline, CDR1 is SGDLS and CDR2 YYNGEE. Trimming took 7 bases from V and 9 from J; bases not matched to a gene: 7. This clonotype was found a few times. TCRdb redid the calling of the 5' RACE reads with MiXCR, one entry per CDR3 protein. The table lists hundreds of thousands of distinct CDR3 sequences, about 20% of them singletons, with 7% to 9% in the top ten. This receptor was identified in an adult woman who had mild COVID-19 (a few samples of this study predate the infection). Cell type and time point are not known. The V gene is TRBV9, the J gene TRBJ2-1; TRBD2 matches at 7 bases. Sequenced material: PBMCs or a T cell subset sorted from them (not recorded which). The CDR3 reads CASAVERGEQFF. CDR3 bases: TGTGCCAGCGCAGTTGAGCGGGGTGAGCAGTTCTTC.